The clone carrying this T cell receptor beta chain was detected only a few times. As yet, its antigen is unknown. This specimen includes other DNA sequences encoding the same CDR3. Extracted RNA was reverse transcribed, and the resulting cDNA served as sequencing template. Profiling relied on immunoSEQ multiplex PCR, and the TCRdb table lists in-frame clones only, not all of them. The sample yields around 270,000 clones, roughly 60% seen once. Stated treatment: oral pan-JAK inhibitor, 5-10 mg twice daily. Obtained from alopecia areata patients were lesional scalp punch biopsies along with peripheral blood. There are 11 residues in the CDR3. Deletions cut 5 bases from V and 2 bases from J, with 3 bases between. Germline CDR1 MNHEY, CDR2 SVGAGI. The record originates from a study of CD8+ T cells in alopecia areata. Regarding the study as a whole: The study found that many expanded lesional clones persisted in scalp and blood during tofacitinib.

The source was CD4+ T cells sorted from blood, collected at week 24, from a patient treated with tofacitinib. The chain uses TRBV6-5 and TRBJ2-5; D gene ambiguous. This clonotype was sampled from a human donor with alopecia areata. CDR3 residues: CASSTQETQYF. CDR3 coding DNA: TGTGCCAGCAGTACTCAAGAGACCCAGTACTTC.